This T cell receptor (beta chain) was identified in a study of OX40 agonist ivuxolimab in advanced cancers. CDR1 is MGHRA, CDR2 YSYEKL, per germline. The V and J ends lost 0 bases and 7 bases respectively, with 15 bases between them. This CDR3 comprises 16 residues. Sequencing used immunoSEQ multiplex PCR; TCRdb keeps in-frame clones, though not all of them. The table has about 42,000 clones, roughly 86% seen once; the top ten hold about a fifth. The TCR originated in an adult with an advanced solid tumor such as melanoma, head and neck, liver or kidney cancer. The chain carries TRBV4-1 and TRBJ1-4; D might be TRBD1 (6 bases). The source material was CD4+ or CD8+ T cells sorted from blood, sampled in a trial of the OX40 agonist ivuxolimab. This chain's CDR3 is CASSQEPGEGGEKLFF. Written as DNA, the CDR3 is TGCGCCAGCAGCCAAGAGCCCGGGGAGGGGGGTGAAAAACTGTTTTTT.